Detailed here is one T cell receptor (beta chain). The antigen is not known. Data came from immunoSEQ multiplex PCR; TCRdb stores just in-frame clones and leaves some out. Counted here are more than 95,000 clones, approximately 90% occurring once; the ten biggest clones make up roughly 4.4%. Separation from the roughly 600-subject first cohort characterized the roughly 110-subject validation cohort, to which the donors belonged. CDR1 and CDR2 from the germline V gene are MGHRA and YSYEKL. After removal of 3 bases from V and 9 bases from J, the junction contained 3 bases not matched to a gene. This CDR3 comprises 14 residues. The entry originates in a study of cytomegalovirus exposure and HLA in healthy donors. Background on the study: Per a later analysis, the 666 first-cohort and some 130 validation repertoires shared one platform. Regarding the study as a whole: Specific recognition of CMV antigens was confirmed in vitro for three chains (all CMV-associated). Most TCR sequences were uncommon, yet certain public TCRs appeared in many donors.

This TCR was recovered from a man aged 18 to 35 in good health and CMV-seropositive. This chain uses TRBV4-1 with TRBJ2-1; 12 nucleotides match TRBD2. The sequenced material came from PBMCs. CDR3 amino acids: CASSHRTSGVEQFF. CDR3 in DNA: TGCGCCAGCAGCCACCGGACTAGCGGGGTTGAGCAGTTCTTC.